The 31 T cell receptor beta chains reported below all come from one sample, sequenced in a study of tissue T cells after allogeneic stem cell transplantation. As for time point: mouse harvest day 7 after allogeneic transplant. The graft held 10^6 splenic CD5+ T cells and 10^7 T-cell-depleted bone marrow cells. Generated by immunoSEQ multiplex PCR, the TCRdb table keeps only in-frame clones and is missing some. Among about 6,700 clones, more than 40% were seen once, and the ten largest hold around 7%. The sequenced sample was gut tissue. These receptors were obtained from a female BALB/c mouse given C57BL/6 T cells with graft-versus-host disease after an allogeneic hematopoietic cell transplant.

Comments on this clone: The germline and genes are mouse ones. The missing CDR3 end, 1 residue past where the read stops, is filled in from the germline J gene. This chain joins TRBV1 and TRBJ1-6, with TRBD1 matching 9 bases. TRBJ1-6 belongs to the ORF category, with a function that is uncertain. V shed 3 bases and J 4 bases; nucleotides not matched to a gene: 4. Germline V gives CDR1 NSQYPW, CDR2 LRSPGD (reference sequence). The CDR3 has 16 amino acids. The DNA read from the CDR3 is TGCACCTGCAGTGCTGAGGGACAGGGATATAATTCGCCCCTCTAC. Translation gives CTCSAEGQGYNSPLY. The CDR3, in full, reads CTCSAEGQGYNSPLYF.

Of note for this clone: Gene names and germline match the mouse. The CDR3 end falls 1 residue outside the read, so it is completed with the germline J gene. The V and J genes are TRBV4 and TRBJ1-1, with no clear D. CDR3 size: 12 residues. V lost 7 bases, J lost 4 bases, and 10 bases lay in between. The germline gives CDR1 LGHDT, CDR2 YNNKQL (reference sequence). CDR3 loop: CASNPPGTEVFF. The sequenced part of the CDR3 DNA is TGTGCCAGCAACCCCCCAGGCACAGAAGTCTTC.

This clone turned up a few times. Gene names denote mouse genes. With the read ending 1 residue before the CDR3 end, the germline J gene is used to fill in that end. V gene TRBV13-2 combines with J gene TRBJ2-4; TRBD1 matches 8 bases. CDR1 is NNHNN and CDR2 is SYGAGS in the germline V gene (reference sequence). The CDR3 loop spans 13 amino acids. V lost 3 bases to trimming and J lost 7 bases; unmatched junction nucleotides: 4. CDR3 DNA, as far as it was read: TGTGCCAGCGGTGGGACAGGGAGGGACACCTTGTAC. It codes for CASGGTGRDTLY. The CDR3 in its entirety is CASGGTGRDTLYF.

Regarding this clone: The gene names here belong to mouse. CDR3: CASSLSTGEVDTQYF. Incomplete CDR3 DNA: TGTGCCAGCAGTCTGTCTACAGGGGAAGTGGACACCCAGTAC. This chain uses TRBV24 with TRBJ2-5; 7 bases are shared with TRBD1. The read gets to within 1 residue of the CDR3 end, and the germline J gene fills in the rest. The CDR3 totals 15 residues. J gave up 6 bases and V 1 base, and 7 bases lay outside the gene matches. CDR1 and CDR2 from the germline V gene are KGHTA and FRNEEI.

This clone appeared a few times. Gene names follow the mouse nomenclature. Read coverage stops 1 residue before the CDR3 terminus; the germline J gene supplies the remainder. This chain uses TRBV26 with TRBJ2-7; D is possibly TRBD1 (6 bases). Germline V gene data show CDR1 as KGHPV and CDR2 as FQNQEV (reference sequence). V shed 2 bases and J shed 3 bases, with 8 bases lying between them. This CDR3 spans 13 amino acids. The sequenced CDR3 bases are TGTGCCAGCAGTCTGGGGACATTCTATGAACAGTAC. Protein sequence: CASSLGTFYEQY. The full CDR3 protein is CASSLGTFYEQYF. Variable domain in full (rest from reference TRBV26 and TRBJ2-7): NSKVIQTPRYLVKGQGQKAKMRCIPEKGHPVVFWYQQNKNNEFKFLINFQNQEVLQQIDMTEKRFSAECPSNSPCSLEIQSSEAGDSALYLCASSLGTFYEQYFGPGTRLTVL.

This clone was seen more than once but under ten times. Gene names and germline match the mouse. CDR3 DNA, as far as it was read: TGTGCCAGCAGCCACGGGACTGGGGGGAGAGACACCCAGTAC. Its translation is CASSHGTGGRDTQY. The complete CDR3 protein is CASSHGTGGRDTQYF. This chain links TRBV5 with TRBJ2-5, with TRBD2 identical over 12 bases. Read coverage stops 1 residue before the CDR3 terminus; the germline J gene supplies the remainder. The germline CDR1 and CDR2 sequences are LGHNA and YNLKQL (reference sequence). After removal of 3 bases from V and 5 bases from J, the junction contained 3 bases not matched to a gene. The CDR3 extends over 15 amino acids.

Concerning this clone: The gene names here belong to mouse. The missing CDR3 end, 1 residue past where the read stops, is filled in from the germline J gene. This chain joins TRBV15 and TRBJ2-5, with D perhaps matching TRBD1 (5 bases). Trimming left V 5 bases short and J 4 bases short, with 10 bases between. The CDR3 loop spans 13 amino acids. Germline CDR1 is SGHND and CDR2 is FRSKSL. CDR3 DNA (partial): TGTGCCAGCAGTCTCGACAGAAAAGACACCCAGTAC. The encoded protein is CASSLDRKDTQY. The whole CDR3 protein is CASSLDRKDTQYF.

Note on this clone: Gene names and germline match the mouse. This chain's CDR3 is CASSLGVNQDTQYF. The sequenced part of the CDR3 DNA is TGTGCCAGCTCTCTGGGAGTTAACCAAGACACCCAGTAC. J is TRBJ2-5 and V is TRBV12-1; D remains ambiguous. The read comes to an end 1 residue before the CDR3 does, leaving the germline J gene to fill in the end. The CDR3 runs 14 residues. Germline-derived CDR1 and CDR2 are SGHSN and HYEKVE. Trimming took off 1 base at V and 0 bases at J, with 7 bases between the two ends.

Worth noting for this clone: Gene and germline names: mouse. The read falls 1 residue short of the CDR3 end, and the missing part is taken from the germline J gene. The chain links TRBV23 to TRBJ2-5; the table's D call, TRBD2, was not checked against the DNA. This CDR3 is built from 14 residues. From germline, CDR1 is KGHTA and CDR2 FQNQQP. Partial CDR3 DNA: TGCTCCAGCAGTCAATCTTGGGGGGGGGACACCCAGTAC. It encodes CSSSQSWGGDTQY. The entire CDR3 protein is CSSSQSWGGDTQYF.

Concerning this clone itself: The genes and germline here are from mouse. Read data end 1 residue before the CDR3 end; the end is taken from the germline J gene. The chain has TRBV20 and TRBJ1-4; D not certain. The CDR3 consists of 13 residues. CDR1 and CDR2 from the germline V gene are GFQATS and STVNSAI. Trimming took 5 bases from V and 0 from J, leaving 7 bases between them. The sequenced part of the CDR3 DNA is TGTGGTGCTGGGAGGCTTTCCAACGAAAGATTATTT. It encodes CGAGRLSNERLF. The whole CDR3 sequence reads CGAGRLSNERLFF.

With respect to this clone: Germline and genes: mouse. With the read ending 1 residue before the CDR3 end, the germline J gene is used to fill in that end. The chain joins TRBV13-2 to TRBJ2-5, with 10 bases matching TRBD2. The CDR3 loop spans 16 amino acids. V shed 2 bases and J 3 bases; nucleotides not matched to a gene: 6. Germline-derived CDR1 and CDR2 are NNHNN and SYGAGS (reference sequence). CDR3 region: CASGEARTGGQDTQYF. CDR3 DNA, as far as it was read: TGTGCCAGCGGTGAGGCCCGGACTGGGGGACAAGACACCCAGTAC.

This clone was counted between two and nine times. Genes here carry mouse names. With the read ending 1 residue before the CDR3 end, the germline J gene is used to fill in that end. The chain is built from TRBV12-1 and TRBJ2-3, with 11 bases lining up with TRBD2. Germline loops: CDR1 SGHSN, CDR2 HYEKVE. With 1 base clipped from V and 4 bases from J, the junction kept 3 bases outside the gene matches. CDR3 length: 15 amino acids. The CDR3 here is CASSLDWGGSETLYF. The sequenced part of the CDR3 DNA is TGTGCCAGCTCTCTAGACTGGGGGGGATCAGAAACGCTGTAT. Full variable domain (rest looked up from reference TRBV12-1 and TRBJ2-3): DSGVVQSPRHIIKEKGGRSVLTCIPISGHSNVVWYQQTLGKELKFLIQHYEKVERDKGFLPSRFSVQQFDDYHSEMNMSALELEDSAMYFCASSLDWGGSETLYFGSGTRLTVL.

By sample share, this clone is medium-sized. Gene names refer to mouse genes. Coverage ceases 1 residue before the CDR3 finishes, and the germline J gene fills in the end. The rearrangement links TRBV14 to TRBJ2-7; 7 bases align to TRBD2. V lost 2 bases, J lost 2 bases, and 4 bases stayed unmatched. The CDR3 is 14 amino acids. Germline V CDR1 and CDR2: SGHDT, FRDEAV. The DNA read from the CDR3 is TGTGCCAGCAGTTTGGCCTGGGGGACCTATGAACAGTAC. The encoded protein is CASSLAWGTYEQY. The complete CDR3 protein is CASSLAWGTYEQYF.

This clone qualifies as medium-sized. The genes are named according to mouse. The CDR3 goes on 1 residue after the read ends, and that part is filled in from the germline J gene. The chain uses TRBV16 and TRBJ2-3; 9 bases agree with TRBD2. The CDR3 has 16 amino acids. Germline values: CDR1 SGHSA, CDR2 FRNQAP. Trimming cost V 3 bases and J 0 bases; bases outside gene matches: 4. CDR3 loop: CASSFTGGSSAETLYF. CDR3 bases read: TGTGCAAGCAGCTTCACTGGGGGGTCTAGTGCAGAAACGCTGTAT. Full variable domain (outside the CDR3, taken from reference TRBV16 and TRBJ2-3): NAGVIQTPRHKVTGKGQEATLWCEPISGHSAVFWYRQTIVQGLEFLTYFRNQAPIDDSGMPKERFSAQMPNQSHSTLKIQSTQPQDSAVYLCASSFTGGSSAETLYFGSGTRLTVL.

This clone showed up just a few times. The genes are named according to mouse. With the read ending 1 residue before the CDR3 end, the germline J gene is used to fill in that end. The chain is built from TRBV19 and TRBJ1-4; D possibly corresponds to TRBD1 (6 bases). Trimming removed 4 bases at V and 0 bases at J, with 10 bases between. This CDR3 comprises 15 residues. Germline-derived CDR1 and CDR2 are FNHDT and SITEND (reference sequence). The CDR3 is CASSRQEISNERLFF. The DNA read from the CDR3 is TGTGCCAGCAGTCGACAGGAAATTTCCAACGAAAGATTATTT.

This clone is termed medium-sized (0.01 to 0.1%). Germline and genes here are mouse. CDR3 amino acids: CASSPGQYEQYF. Incomplete CDR3 DNA: TGTGCCAGCAGTCCAGGACAGTATGAACAGTAC. The J gene is TRBJ2-7, the V gene TRBV15, with D perhaps matching TRBD1 (6 bases). Sequencing ends 1 residue short of the CDR3 end; the germline J gene provides the rest. This CDR3 region has 12 residues. Germline CDR1 SGHND, CDR2 FRSKSL. The V end lost 5 bases, the J end lost 4 bases, and 9 bases lay between the germline ends.

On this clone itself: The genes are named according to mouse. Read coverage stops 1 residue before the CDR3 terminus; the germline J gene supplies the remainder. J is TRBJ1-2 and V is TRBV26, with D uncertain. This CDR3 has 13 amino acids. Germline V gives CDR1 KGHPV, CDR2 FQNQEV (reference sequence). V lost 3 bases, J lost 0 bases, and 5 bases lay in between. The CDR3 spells CASSLEANSDYTF. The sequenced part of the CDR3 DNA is TGTGCCAGCAGTCTCGAGGCAAACTCCGACTACACC.

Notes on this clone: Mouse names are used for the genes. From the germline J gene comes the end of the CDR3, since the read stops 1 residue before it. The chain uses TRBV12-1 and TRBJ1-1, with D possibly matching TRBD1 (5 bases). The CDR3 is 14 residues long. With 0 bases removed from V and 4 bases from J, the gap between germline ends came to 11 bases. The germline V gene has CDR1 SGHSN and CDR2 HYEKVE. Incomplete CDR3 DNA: TGTGCCAGCTCTCTCGAGGGGAGGGGCACAGAAGTCTTC. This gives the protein CASSLEGRGTEVF. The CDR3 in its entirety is CASSLEGRGTEVFF. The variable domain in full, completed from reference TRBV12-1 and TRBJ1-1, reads DSGVVQSPRHIIKEKGGRSVLTCIPISGHSNVVWYQQTLGKELKFLIQHYEKVERDKGFLPSRFSVQQFDDYHSEMNMSALELEDSAMYFCASSLEGRGTEVFFGKGTRLTVV.

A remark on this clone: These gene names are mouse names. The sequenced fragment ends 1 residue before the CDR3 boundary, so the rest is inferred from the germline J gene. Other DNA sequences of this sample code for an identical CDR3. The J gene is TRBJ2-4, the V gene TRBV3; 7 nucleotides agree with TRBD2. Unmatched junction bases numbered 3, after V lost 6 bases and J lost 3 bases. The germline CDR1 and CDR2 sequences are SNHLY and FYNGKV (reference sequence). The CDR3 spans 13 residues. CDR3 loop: CASSLGVQNTLYF. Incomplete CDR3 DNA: TGTGCCAGCAGTCTGGGGGTGCAAAACACCTTGTAC.

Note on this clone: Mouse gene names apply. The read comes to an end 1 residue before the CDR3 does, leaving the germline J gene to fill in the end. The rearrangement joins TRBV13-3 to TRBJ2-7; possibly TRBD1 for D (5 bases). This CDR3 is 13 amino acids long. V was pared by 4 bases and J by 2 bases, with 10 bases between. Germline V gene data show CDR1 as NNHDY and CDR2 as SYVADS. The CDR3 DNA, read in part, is TGTGCCAGCAGTTCCAGGGCGACCTATGAACAGTAC. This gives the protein CASSSRATYEQY. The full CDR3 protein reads CASSSRATYEQYF.

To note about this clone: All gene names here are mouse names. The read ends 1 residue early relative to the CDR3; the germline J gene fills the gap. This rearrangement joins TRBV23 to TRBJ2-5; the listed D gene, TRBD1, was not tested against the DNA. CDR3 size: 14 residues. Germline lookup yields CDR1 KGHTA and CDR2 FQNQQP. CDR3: CSSSPTVNQDTQYF. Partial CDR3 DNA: TGCTCCAGCAGTCCGACAGTTAACCAAGACACCCAGTAC.

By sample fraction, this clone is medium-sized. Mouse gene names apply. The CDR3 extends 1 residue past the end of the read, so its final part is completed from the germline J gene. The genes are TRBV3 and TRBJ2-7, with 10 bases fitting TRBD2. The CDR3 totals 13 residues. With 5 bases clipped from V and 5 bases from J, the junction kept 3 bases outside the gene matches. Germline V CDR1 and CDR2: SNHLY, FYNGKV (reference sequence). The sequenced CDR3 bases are TGTGCCAGCAGCACTGGGACTGGGGATGAACAGTAC. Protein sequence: CASSTGTGDEQY. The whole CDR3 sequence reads CASSTGTGDEQYF.

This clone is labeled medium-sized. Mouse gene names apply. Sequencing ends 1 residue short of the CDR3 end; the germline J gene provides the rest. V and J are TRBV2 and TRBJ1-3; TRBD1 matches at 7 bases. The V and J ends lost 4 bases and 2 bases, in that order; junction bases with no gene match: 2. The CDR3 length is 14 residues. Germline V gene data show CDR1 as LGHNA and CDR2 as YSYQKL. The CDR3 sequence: CASSPQGAGNTLYF. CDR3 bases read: TGTGCCAGCAGCCCTCAGGGGGCTGGAAATACGCTCTAT. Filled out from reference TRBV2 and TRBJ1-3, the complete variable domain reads DPKIIQKPKYLVAVTGSEKILICEQYLGHNAMYWYRQSAKKPLEFMFSYSYQKLMDNQTASSRFQPQSSKKNHLDLQITALKPDDSATYFCASSPQGAGNTLYFGEGSRLIVV.

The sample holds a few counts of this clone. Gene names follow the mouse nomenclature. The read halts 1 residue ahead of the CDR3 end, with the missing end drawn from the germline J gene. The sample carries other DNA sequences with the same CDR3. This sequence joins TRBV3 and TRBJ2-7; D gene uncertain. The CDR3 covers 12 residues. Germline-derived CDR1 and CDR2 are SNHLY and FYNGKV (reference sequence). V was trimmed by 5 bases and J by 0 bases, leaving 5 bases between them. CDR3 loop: CASSPSSYEQYF. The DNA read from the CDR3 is TGTGCCAGCAGCCCCTCCTCCTATGAACAGTAC.

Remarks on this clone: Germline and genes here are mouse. The CDR3 is CASSLGAGDYAEQFF. The CDR3 bases that were read are TGTGCCAGCAGTCTCGGGGCTGGGGACTATGCTGAGCAGTTC. The chain employs TRBV26 and TRBJ2-1, with D perhaps TRBD2 (6 bases). The read ends 1 residue shy of where the CDR3 ends; the end is completed using the germline J gene. Looked up from germline, CDR1 is KGHPV and CDR2 is FQNQEV (reference sequence). The CDR3 is 15 residues long. Trimming left V 3 bases short and J 2 bases short, with 11 bases between.

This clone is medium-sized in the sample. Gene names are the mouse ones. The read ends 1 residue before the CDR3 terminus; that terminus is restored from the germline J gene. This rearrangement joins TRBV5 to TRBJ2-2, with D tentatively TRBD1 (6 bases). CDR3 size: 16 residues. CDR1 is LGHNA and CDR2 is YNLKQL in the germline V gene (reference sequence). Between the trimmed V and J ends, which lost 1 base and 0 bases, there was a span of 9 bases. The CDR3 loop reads CASSQAGQSNTGQLYF. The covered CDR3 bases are TGTGCCAGCAGCCAAGCGGGACAATCAAACACCGGGCAGCTCTAC.

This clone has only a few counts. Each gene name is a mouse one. CDR3 bases read: TGCTCCAGCTCCCGGGACAGGTACACCGGGCAGCTCTAC. It is translated as CSSSRDRYTGQLY. The complete CDR3 sequence is CSSSRDRYTGQLYF. V usage is TRBV23 and J usage is TRBJ2-2; TRBD1, the table's D call, was not compared with the DNA. The read terminates 1 residue ahead of where the CDR3 ends, so the germline J gene completes it. The CDR3 has 14 amino acids. Germline V gene lookup returns CDR1 KGHTA and CDR2 FQNQQP. Based on the CDR3 plus reference TRBV23 and TRBJ2-2, the full variable domain is DAAVTQKPRYLIKMKGQEAEMKCIPEKGHTAVFWYQQKQSKELKFLIYFQNQQPLDQIDMVKERFSAVCPSSSLCSLGIRTCEAEDSALYLCSSSRDRYTGQLYFGEGSKLTVL.

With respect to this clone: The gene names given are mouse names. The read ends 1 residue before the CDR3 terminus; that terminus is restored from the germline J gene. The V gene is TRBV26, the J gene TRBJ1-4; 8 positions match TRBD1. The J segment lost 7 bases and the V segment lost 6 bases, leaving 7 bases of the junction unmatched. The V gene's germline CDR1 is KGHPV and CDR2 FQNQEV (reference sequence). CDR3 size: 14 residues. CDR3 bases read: TGTGCCAGCAGCCTTCAGGGGGCCCCCGAAAGATTATTT. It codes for CASSLQGAPERLF. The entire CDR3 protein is CASSLQGAPERLFF.

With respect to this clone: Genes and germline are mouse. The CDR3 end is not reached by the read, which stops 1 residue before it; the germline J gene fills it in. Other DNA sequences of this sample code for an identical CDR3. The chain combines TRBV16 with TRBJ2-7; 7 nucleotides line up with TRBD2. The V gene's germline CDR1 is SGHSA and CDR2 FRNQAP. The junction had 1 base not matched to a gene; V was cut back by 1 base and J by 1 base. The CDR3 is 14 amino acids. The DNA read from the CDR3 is TGTGCAAGCAGCTTAGTTGGGGGGTCCTATGAACAGTAC. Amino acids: CASSLVGGSYEQY. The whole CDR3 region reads CASSLVGGSYEQYF.

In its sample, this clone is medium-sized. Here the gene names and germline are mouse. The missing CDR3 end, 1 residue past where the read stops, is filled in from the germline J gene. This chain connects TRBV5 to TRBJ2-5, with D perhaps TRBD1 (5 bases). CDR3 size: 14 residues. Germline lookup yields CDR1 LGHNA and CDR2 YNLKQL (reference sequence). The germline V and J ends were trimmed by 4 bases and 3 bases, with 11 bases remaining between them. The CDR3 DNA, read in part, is TGTGCCAGCAGCCTCGGACACCTTCAAGACACCCAGTAC. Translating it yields CASSLGHLQDTQY. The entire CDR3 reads CASSLGHLQDTQYF.

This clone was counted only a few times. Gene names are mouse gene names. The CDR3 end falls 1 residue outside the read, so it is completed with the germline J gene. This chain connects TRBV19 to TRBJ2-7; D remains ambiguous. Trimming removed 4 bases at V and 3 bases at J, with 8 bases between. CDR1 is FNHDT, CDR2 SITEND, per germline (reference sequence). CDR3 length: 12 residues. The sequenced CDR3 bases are TGTGCCAGCAGTCCCGACATCTATGAACAGTAC. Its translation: CASSPDIYEQY. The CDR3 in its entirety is CASSPDIYEQYF.